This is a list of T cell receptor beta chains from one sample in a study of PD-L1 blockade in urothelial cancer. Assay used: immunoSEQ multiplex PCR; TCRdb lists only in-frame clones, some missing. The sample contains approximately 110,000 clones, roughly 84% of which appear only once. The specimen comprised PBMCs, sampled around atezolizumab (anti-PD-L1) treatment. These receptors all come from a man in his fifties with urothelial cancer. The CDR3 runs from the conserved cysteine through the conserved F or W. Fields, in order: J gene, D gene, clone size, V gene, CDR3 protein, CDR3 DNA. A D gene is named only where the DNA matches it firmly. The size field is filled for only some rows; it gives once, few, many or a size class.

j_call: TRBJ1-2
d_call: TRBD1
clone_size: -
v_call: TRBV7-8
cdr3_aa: CASSLGDRLYGYTF
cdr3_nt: TGTGCCAGCAGCTTAGGGGACAGGCTCTATGGCTACACCTTC

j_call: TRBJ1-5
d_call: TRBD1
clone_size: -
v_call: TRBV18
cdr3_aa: CASSPGQGLYSNQPQHF
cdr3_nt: TGTGCCAGCTCACCGGGACAGGGTCTATATAGCAATCAGCCCCAGCATTTT

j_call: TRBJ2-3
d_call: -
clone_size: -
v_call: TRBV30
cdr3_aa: CAVSEWYF
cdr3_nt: TGTGCGGTTAGTGAGTGGTATTTT

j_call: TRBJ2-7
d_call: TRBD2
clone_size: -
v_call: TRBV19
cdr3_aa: CASRLAVNSYEQYF
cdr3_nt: TGTGCCAGCCGACTAGCGGTGAACTCCTACGAGCAGTACTTC

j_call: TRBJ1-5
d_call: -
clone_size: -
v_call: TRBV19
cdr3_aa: CASSERRGSNQPQHF
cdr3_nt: TGTGCCAGTAGTGAGAGACGGGGTAGCAATCAGCCCCAGCATTTT

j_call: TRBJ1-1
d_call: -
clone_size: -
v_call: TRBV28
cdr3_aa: CASSLAGGTEAFF
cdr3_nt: TGTGCCAGCAGTTTAGCTGGAGGAACTGAAGCTTTCTTT

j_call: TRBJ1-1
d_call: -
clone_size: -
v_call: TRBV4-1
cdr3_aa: CASGQGAVGEAFF
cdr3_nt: TGCGCCAGCGGGCAAGGGGCCGTAGGTGAAGCTTTCTTT

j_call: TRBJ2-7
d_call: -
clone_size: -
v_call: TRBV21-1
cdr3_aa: CASGTDRASYEQYF
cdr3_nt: TGTGCCAGCGGTACAGACAGGGCGTCCTACGAGCAGTACTTC

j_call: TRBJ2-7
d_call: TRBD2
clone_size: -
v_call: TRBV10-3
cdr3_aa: CAISPTSGRSSEQYF
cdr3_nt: TGTGCCATCAGTCCGACTAGCGGGAGGTCGAGCGAGCAGTACTTC

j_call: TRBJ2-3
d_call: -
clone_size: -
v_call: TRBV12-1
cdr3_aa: CASSFLVAAADTQYF
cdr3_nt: TGTGCCAGCAGCTTTCTTGTTGCGGCTGCAGATACGCAGTATTTT

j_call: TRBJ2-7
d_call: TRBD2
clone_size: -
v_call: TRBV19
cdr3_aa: CASSPPGVWGGEQYF
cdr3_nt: TGTGCCAGTAGTCCCCCCGGAGTTTGGGGGGGCGAGCAGTACTTC

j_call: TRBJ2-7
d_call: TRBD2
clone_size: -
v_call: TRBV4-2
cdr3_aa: CASSQDLLAGSYEQYF
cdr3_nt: TGTGCCAGCAGCCAAGATCTCCTAGCGGGATCCTACGAGCAGTACTTC

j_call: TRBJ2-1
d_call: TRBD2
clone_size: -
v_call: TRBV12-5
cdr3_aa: CASDLRGRYNEQFF
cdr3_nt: TGTGCTAGTGATCTCCGCGGGAGGTACAATGAGCAGTTCTTC

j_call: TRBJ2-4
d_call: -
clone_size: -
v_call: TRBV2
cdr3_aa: CASSDRGVIKNIQYF
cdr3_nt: TGTGCCAGCAGTGACAGGGGGGTCATCAAAAACATTCAGTACTTC

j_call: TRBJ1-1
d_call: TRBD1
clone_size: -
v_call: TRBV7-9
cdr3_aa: CASSWDRGALNTEAFF
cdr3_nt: TGTGCCAGCAGCTGGGACAGGGGAGCTCTGAACACTGAAGCTTTCTTT

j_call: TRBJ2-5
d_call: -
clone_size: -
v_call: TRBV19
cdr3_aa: CASSIGASETQYF
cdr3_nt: TGTGCCAGTAGTATAGGGGCGTCAGAGACCCAGTACTTC

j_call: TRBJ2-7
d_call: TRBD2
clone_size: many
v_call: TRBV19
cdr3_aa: CASSIDPGAGGSDEQYF
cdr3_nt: TGTGCCAGTAGTATAGATCCCGGAGCGGGAGGCAGCGACGAGCAGTACTTC

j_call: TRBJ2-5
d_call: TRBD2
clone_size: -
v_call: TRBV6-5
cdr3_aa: CATGPSGFQETQYF
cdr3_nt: TGTGCCACCGGGCCTAGCGGGTTTCAAGAGACCCAGTACTTC

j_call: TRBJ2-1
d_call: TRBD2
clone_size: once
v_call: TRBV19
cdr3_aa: CASSRLAGGNEQFF
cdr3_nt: TGTGCCAGTAGCAGACTAGCGGGAGGCAATGAGCAGTTCTTC

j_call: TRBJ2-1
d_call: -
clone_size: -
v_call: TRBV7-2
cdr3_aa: CASSLAASWSGDEQFF
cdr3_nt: TGTGCCAGCAGCTTAGCGGCCAGTTGGTCGGGTGATGAGCAGTTCTTC

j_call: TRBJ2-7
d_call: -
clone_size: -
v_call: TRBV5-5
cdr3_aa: CASSLGAPHEQYF
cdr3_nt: TGTGCCAGCAGCTTGGGCGCTCCCCACGAGCAGTACTTC

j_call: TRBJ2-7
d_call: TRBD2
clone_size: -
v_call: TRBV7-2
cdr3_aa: CASSLVFAGLDPSEQYF
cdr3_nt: TGTGCCAGCAGCTTAGTTTTCGCGGGACTAGATCCCTCCGAGCAGTACTTC

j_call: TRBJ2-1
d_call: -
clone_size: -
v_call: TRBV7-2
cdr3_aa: CASSLAGDRNEQFF
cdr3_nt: TGTGCCAGCAGCTTAGCAGGAGATCGGAATGAGCAGTTCTTC

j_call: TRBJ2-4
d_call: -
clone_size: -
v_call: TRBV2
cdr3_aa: CASVRGLEGNIQYF
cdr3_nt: TGTGCCAGCGTACGGGGACTTGAGGGAAACATTCAGTACTTC

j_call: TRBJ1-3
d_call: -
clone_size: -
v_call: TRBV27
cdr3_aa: CASREGGTVGNTIYF
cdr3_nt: TGTGCCAGCCGGGAAGGGGGTACAGTCGGAAACACCATATATTTT

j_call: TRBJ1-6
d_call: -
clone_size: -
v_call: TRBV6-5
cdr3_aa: CASSYTGSSYNSPLHF
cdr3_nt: TGTGCCAGCAGTTACACAGGGAGCTCCTATAATTCACCCCTCCACTTT

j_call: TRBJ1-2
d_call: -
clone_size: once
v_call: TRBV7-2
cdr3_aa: CASRRGNYGPSRERGYTF
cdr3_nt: TGTGCCAGCAGGAGGGGGAACTATGGGCCGTCCAGGGAGAGGGGCTACACCTTC